The 13 T cell receptor beta chains below all came from one sample that was sequenced in a study of T cells in Graves' hyperthyroidism and ophthalmopathy. RNA transcripts served as the template for amplifying TCR beta CDR3 regions. HTBI primers drove first-round RT-PCR of the TCR CDR3. One entry per CDR3 protein results from TCRdb running MiXCR on the multiplex PCR reads. The sample comprises under 650,000 distinct CDR3 sequences, around 15% of which are singletons, and around 3.9% rests with the top ten. The sequenced sample was blood. These TCRs come from a woman aged 25 to 39 with Graves' hyperthyroidism.

This chain connects TRBV6-1 to TRBJ1-6; D is ambiguous. Germline V lookup: CDR1 MNHNS, CDR2 SASEGT. This CDR3 region has 15 residues. V lost 6 bases and J lost 7, with 16 bases in between. In DNA form, the CDR3 reads TGTGCCAGCAGCCTGGACGAATTTTTCAATTCACCCCTCCACTTT. It yields the protein CASSLDEFFNSPLHF.

This clonotype was detected ten times or more. The chain couples TRBV28 to TRBJ2-7, with TRBD2 identical over 10 bases. This CDR3 is 15 amino acids long. V lost 3 bases, J lost 5 bases, and 7 bases stayed unmatched. Per germline, CDR1 MDHEN and CDR2 SYDVKM. In DNA, the CDR3 is TGTGCCAGCAGTTTTCGGCTAGCGGGAGTGCACGAGCAGTACTTC. The encoded protein is CASSFRLAGVHEQYF.

This clonotype was picked up many times. The chain has TRBV6-1 and TRBJ2-1, with a tentative D call TRBD1 (6 bases). The germline V and J ends were trimmed by 5 bases and 8 bases, with 16 bases remaining between them. The CDR3 consists of 14 residues. Germline V gene lookup returns CDR1 MNHNS and CDR2 SASEGT. The CDR3: CASSSKRGKYEQFF. CDR3 DNA sequence: TGTGCCAGCAGTTCGAAAAGGGGGAAATATGAGCAGTTCTTC.

The chain couples TRBV28 to TRBJ1-5, with a possible D match to TRBD1 (6 bases). V lost 3 bases, J lost 0 bases, and 15 bases lay in between. The CDR3 runs to 17 residues. CDR1 is MDHEN, CDR2 SYDVKM, per germline. DNA for the CDR3: TGTGCCAGCAGTTTCGGTACCGGGACACATAGCAATCAGCCCCAGCATTTT. Protein product: CASSFGTGTHSNQPQHF.

Only a few counts were recorded for this clonotype. V and J are TRBV28 and TRBJ2-7; D is unresolved. Trimming removed 3 bases from V and 4 bases from J, with 10 bases in between. From germline, CDR1 is MDHEN and CDR2 SYDVKM. The CDR3 sequence is 13 residues long. The CDR3 DNA reads as TGTGCCAGCAGTTTCAGAGGAATGTACGAGCAGTACTTC. Amino acids: CASSFRGMYEQYF.

This clonotype was recorded at least ten times. The chain's CDR3 is CSAKTDLPSETQYF. Written as DNA, the CDR3 is TGCAGTGCCAAGACCGATCTCCCCAGTGAGACCCAGTACTTC. This chain uses TRBV20-1 with TRBJ2-5; D remains unclear. Trimming shortened V by 6 bases and J by 5 bases, and 19 bases separated the two germline ends. Germline V gene lookup returns CDR1 DFQATT and CDR2 SNEGSKA (reference sequence). This CDR3 comprises 14 residues.

This clonotype was observed at least ten times. V gene TRBV11-3 combines with J gene TRBJ2-3; D tentatively fits TRBD1 or TRBD2 (5 bases each). This CDR3 has 17 residues. Looked up from germline, CDR1 is SGHNT and CDR2 is YENEEA. Trimming removed 5 bases at V and 4 bases at J, with 22 bases between. This CDR3 reads CASSPRGDSEVADTQYF. Here the CDR3 DNA reads TGTGCCAGCAGCCCCCGAGGGGATTCGGAGGTAGCAGATACGCAGTATTTT.

This clonotype was seen many times. The chain recombines TRBV2 with TRBJ2-5; D call uncertain. CDR1 and CDR2 (germline): SNHLY, FYNNEI. This CDR3 region has 13 residues. The V end was cut by 5 bases, the J end by 5 bases, with 12 bases between. CDR3 amino acids: CASSRAAAETQYF. In nucleotides, the CDR3 is TGTGCCAGCAGTAGGGCAGCAGCGGAGACCCAGTACTTC.

The chain is built from TRBV29-1 and TRBJ1-1; 7 bases line up with TRBD1. The CDR3 has 14 amino acids. Germline CDR1 and CDR2: SQVTM and ANQGSEA. J lost 7 bases, V lost 2 bases, and 10 bases had no gene match. The CDR3 DNA reads TGCAGCGTTGAACGTGTAAAGGGGGCTAATGAAGCTTTCTTT. As protein: CSVERVKGANEAFF.

The table lists this clonotype with many counts. This chain uses TRBV6-1 with TRBJ1-1; D is ambiguous. CDR1 MNHNS and CDR2 SASEGT come from the germline V gene. This CDR3 region has 14 residues. V was pared by 1 base and J by 11 bases, with 17 bases between. The DNA for the CDR3 is TGTGCCAGCAGTGAAGAAGCGGCTGGACTCAAGGCTTTCTTT. Its translation: CASSEEAAGLKAFF.

This clonotype has at least ten counts. The DNA of the CDR3 is TGCGCCAGCAGCCAACTCCCAGGCGGGATGGATGACGAGCAGTACTTC. Protein sequence: CASSQLPGGMDDEQYF. This rearrangement joins TRBV5-1 to TRBJ2-7, with D perhaps matching TRBD2 (6 bases). Trimming cost V 4 bases and J 5 bases, with 22 bases left between them. CDR3 length: 16 amino acids. Germline-derived CDR1 and CDR2 are SGHRS and YFSETQ. The full variable domain, in which reference TRBV5-1 and TRBJ2-7 provide the parts outside the CDR3, is KAGVTQTPRYLIKTRGQQVTLSCSPISGHRSVSWYQQTPGQGLQFLFEYFSETQRNKGNFPGRFSGRQFSNSRSEMNVSTLELGDSALYLCASSQLPGGMDDEQYFGPGTRLTVT.

This clonotype was counted many times. This chain uses TRBV2 with TRBJ2-1; the D gene is possibly TRBD2 (7 bases). Germline-derived CDR1 and CDR2 are SNHLY and FYNNEI. Trimming took off 3 bases at V and 2 bases at J, with 17 bases between the two ends. The CDR3 runs to 17 residues. CDR3 amino acids: CASSDTRGGDTYNEQFF. CDR3 coding DNA: TGTGCCAGCAGTGACACCCGAGGGGGGGATACCTACAATGAGCAGTTCTTC.

The chain combines TRBV5-1 with TRBJ2-6, with D uncertain. V was clipped by 4 bases and J by 4 bases, with 9 bases between them. The CDR3 covers 14 residues. Germline V gene lookup returns CDR1 SGHRS and CDR2 YFSETQ. Written as DNA, the CDR3 is TGCGCCAGCAGCCTGGACGTAGGGGCCAACGTCCTGACTTTC. As protein: CASSLDVGANVLTF.